This is a list of T cell receptor beta chains from one sample in a study of T cells in Graves' hyperthyroidism and ophthalmopathy. TCRdb passed the multiplex PCR reads through MiXCR, listing each CDR3 protein once. The table records around 560,000 distinct CDR3 sequences, around 15% of them present only once. The specimen sequenced was blood. These receptors all come from a young woman with Graves' hyperthyroidism. Each CDR3 is given without its conserved first and last residue. The D gene is left open where the match is weak.

TRBV5-4	TRBD2	TRBJ2-5	ASSPRAGGQETQY
TRBV7-2	NA	TRBJ2-7	ASSFPVAIYEQY
TRBV12-3/TRBV12-4	NA	TRBJ1-4	ASRMSTGPNEKLF
TRBV7-2	NA	TRBJ2-3	ASSLEVGLLGDTQY
TRBV2	NA	TRBJ2-7	ASSARGAYEQY
TRBV6-1	NA	TRBJ2-5	ASSAAGRKETQY
TRBV6-1	NA	TRBJ1-2	ASRQAKGGYT
TRBV11-3	NA	TRBJ1-6	ASSPTSGTNSPLH
TRBV28	TRBD1	TRBJ1-5	ASKVRRAGGLGQPQH
TRBV5-1	NA	TRBJ2-2	ASSLNPGELF
TRBV9	NA	TRBJ2-1	ASSVDLLGLNEQF
TRBV30	NA	TRBJ2-7	AWSVNPDGEQY
TRBV6-2/TRBV6-3	NA	TRBJ2-5	ASRPGTLGTQY
TRBV10-2	NA	TRBJ2-3	ASSLSQLVLDTQY
TRBV4-2	NA	TRBJ2-7	ASATRETYEQY
TRBV27	NA	TRBJ1-2	ASSTADSYGYT
TRBV11-2	TRBD1	TRBJ1-3	ASSGGQGPGNTIY
TRBV7-2	TRBD1	TRBJ1-1	ASSPWTGGLTEAF
TRBV6-2/TRBV6-3	NA	TRBJ1-1	ASSQNRNTEAF
TRBV9	TRBD2	TRBJ2-1	ASSAVLAEVNNEQF
TRBV6-1	NA	TRBJ1-6	ASSEQGVSPLH
TRBV6-1	NA	TRBJ2-2	ASTFALAGTGELF
TRBV19	NA	TRBJ1-5	ASSISRQLSNQPQH
TRBV3-1	TRBD1	TRBJ2-5	ASSQGTGWQETQY
TRBV6-1	TRBD2	TRBJ2-3	ASRREGLEDTQY
TRBV2	NA	TRBJ2-5	ASSEVGSETQY
TRBV7-6	TRBD2	TRBJ2-3	ASSSPSRGGADTQY
TRBV28	NA	TRBJ2-6	ASTTGRYSGANVLT